This TCR beta chain was found in a study of T-cell reconstitution after alpha-beta-depleted transplantation in children. Study conclusions and caveats: Expanded clones from the graft, numbering several hundred, reportedly supplied alpha-beta T cells about two months after transplant. After transplant, high TCRbeta diversity at day 60 in some patients arose from surviving recipient T cells and thymic progenitors. A year had passed since transplant, and T-cell counts and diversity by then came mostly from newly produced T cells.

A word on this clonotype: Its antigen is undetermined.

Germline CDR1 and CDR2: SGHTA and FQGNSA. The CDR3 runs 13 residues. Unique molecular identifiers featured in how the TCRbeta library was prepared. TCRdb re-called the PCR reads through MiXCR, storing one row per CDR3 protein. This table has about 300,000 distinct CDR3 sequences, 6.5% to 9% appearing once. The receptor comes from a female patient aged 2 to 10 who had a stem cell transplant for Fanconi anemia, so the T cells may come from the graft donor. The chain is built from TRBV7-2 and TRBJ2-7; no definite D call. Matching the DNA end better, TRBJ2-1 makes the J call doubtful. The source was peripheral blood, collected 360 days after TCRalphabeta/CD19-depleted stem cell transplant. CDR3 sequence reads: CASSLVHAYEQFF. In DNA form, the CDR3 reads TGTGCCAGCAGCTTAGTCCATGCTTACGAGCAGTTCTTC.